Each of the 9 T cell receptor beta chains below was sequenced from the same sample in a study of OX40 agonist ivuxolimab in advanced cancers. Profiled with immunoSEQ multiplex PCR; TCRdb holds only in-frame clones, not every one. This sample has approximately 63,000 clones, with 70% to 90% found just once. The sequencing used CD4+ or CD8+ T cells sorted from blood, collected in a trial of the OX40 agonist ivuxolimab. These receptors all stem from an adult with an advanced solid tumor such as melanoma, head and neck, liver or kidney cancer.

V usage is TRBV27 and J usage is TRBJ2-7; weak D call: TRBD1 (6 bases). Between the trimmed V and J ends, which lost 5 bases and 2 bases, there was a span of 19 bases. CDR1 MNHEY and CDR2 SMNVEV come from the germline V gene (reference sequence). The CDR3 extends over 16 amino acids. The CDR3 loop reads CASSTSTGRITYEQYF. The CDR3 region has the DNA TGTGCCAGCAGTACAAGTACAGGGAGAATCACCTACGAGCAGTACTTC.

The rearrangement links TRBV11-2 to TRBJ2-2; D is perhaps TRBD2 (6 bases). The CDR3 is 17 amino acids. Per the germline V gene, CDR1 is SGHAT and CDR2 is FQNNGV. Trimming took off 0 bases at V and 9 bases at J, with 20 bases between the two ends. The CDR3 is CASSLDSAGLASRELFF. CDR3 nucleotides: TGTGCCAGCAGCTTAGATAGTGCTGGGCTAGCGTCAAGGGAGCTGTTTTTT.

The CDR3 DNA reads as TGCGCCAGCAGCCAACTGGGACTAGCGGGACCGAGCTCCTACGAGCAGTACTTC. It is translated as CASSQLGLAGPSSYEQYF. V and J are TRBV4-1 and TRBJ2-7; 13 bases agree with TRBD2. The CDR3 covers 18 residues. V was clipped by 2 bases and J by 0 bases; unmatched bases: 7. Germline V lookup: CDR1 MGHRA, CDR2 YSYEKL.

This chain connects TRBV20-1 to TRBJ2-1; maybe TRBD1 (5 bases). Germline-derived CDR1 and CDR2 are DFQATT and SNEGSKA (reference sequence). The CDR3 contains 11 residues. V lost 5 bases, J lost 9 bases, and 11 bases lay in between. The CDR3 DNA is TGCAGTGCTGTCCGACAGCGTGAGCAGTTCTTC. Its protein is CSAVRQREQFF.

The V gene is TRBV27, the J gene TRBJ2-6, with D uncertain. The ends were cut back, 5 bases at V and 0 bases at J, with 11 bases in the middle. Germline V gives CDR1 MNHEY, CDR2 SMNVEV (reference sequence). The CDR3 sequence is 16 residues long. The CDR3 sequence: CASSGPTPSGANVLTF. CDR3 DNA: TGTGCCAGCAGTGGACCGACTCCCTCTGGGGCCAACGTCCTGACTTTC.

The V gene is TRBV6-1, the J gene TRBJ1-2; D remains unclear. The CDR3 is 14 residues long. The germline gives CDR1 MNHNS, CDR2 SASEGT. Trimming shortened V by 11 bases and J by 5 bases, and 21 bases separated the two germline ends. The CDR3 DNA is TGTGCCCTTGGATCAGGACTCTTATCTTATGGCTACACCTTC. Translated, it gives CALGSGLLSYGYTF.

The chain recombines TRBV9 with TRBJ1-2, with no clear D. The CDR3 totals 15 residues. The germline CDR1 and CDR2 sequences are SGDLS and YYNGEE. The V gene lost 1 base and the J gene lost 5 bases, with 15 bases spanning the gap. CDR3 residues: CASSVTWGGGYGYTF. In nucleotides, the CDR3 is TGTGCCAGCAGCGTAACGTGGGGAGGAGGATATGGCTACACCTTC.

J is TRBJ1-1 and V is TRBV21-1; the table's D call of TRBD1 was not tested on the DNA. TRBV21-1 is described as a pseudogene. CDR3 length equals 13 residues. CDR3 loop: CASSKQGNTEAFF. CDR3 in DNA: TGTGCCAGCAGCAAACAGGGAAACACTGAAGCTTTCTTT.

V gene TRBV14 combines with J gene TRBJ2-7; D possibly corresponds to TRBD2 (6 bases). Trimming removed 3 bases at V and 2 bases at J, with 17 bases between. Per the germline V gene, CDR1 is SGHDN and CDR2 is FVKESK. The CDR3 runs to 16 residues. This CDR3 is CASSHLPGGTAYEQYF. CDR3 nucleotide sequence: TGTGCCAGCAGCCATTTACCCGGCGGGACGGCCTACGAGCAGTACTTC.